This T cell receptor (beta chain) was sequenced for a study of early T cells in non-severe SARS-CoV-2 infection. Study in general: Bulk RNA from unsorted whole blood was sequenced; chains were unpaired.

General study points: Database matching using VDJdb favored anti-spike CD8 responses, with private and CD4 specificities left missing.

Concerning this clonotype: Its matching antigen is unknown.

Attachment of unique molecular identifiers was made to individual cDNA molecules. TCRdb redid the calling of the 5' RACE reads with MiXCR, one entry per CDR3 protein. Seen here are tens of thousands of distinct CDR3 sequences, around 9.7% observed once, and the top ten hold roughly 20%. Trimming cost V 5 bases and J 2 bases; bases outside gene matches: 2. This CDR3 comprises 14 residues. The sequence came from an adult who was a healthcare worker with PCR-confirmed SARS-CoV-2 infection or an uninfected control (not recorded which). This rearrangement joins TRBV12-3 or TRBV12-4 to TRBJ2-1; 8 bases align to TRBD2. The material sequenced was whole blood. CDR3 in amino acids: CASSAGGAYNEQFF. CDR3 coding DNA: TGTGCCAGCAGTGCCGGGGGGGCCTACAATGAGCAGTTCTTC.